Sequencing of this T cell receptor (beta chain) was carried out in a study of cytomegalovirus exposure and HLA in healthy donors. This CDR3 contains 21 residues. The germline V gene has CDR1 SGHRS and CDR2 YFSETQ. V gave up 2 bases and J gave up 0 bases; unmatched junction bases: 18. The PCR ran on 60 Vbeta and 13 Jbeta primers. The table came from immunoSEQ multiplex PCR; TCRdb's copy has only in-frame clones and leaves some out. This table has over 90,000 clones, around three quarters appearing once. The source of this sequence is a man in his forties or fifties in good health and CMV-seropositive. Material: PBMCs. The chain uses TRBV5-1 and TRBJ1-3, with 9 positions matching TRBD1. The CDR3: CASSLTGPGQGFSYSGNTIYF. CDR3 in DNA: TGCGCCAGCAGCTTAACTGGACCGGGACAGGGTTTTTCCTACTCTGGAAACACCATATATTTT.